This TCR beta chain was identified in a study of blood T cells in healthy people across ages. Only a few counts were recorded for this clonotype. CDR3 size: 15 residues. The ends lost 6 bases at V and 0 bases at J; junction bases unmatched: 5. In germline, CDR1 is MNHEY, CDR2 SVGAGI. Primed by a sample-barcoded 5' primer and a J-beta primer mix, a second PCR proceeded for about 6 to 12 cycles. A template-switch adaptor with 12 random nucleotides tagged each cDNA molecule. Via MiXCR, TCRdb re-called the 5' RACE reads, giving one row per CDR3 protein. The sample records more than 700,000 distinct CDR3 sequences, about 53% being singletons.

This sequence originates from a man at least 80 years old in good health. Sequencing was carried out using blood. The V gene is TRBV6-5, the J gene TRBJ2-3; 8 bases line up with TRBD2. The CDR3 DNA is TGTGCCAGCAGCCCACTAGCGGAGAGCACAGATACGCAGTATTTT. As protein: CASSPLAESTDTQYF.